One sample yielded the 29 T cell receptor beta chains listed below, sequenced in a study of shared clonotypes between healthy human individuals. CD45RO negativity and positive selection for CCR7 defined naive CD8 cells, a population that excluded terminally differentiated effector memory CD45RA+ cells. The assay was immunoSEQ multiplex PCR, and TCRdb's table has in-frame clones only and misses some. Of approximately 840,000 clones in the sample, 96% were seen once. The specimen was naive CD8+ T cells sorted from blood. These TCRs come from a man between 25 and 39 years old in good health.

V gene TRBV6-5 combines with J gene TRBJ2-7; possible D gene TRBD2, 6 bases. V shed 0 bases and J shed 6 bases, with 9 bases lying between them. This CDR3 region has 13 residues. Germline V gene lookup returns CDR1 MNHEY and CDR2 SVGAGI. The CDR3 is CASSYSDGGEQYF. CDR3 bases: TGTGCCAGCAGTTACTCCGACGGGGGCGAGCAGTACTTC.

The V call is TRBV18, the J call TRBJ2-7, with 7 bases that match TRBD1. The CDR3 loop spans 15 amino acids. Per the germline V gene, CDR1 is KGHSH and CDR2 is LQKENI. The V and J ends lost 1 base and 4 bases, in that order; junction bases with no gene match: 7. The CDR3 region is CASSPRWDSEYEQYF. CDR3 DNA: TGTGCCAGCTCACCACGGTGGGACAGTGAATACGAGCAGTACTTC. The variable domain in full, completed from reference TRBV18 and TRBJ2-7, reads NAGVMQNPRHLVRRRGQEARLRCSPMKGHSHVYWYRQLPEEGLKFMVYLQKENIIDESGMPKERFSAEFPKEGPSILRIQQVVRGDSAAYFCASSPRWDSEYEQYFGPGTRLTVT.

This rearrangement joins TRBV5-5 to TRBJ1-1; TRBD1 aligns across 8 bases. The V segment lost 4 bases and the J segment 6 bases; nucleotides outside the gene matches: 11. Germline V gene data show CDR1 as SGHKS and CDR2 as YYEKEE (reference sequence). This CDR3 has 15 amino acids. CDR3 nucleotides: TGTGCCAGCAGCCTCAAACCGGGACAGGTAGCTGAAGCTTTCTTT. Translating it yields CASSLKPGQVAEAFF. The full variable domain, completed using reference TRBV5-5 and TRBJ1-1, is DAGVTQSPTHLIKTRGQQVTLRCSPISGHKSVSWYQQVLGQGPQFIFQYYEKEERGRGNFPDRFSARQFPNYSSELNVNALLLGDSALYLCASSLKPGQVAEAFFGQGTRLTVV.

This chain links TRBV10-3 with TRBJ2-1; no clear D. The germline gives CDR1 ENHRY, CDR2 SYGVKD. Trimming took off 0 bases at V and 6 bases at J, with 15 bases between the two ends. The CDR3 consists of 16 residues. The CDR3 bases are TGTGCCATCAGTGAGTCGGTTACTACCTTCTCCAATGAGCAGTTCTTC. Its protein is CAISESVTTFSNEQFF.

In nucleotides, the CDR3 is TGTGCCAGCAGCCGCCGGACAGGGTCTGGAAACACCATATATTTT. Translation gives CASSRRTGSGNTIYF. The V gene is TRBV7-9, the J gene TRBJ1-3, with 8 positions matching TRBD1. The CDR3 sequence is 15 residues long. Per germline, CDR1 SEHNR and CDR2 FQNEAQ (reference sequence). Germline trimming cut 5 bases from V and 1 base from J; bases unmatched to any gene: 4.

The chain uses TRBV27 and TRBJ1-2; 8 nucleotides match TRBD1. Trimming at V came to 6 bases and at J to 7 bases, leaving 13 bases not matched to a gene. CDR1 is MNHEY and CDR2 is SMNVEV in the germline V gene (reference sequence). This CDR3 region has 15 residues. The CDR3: CASSPIGTGLFGYTF. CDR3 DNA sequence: TGTGCCAGCAGCCCCATTGGGACAGGCCTGTTTGGCTACACCTTC.

The chain's CDR3 is CASSPPSLGPEKLFF. The DNA of the CDR3 is TGTGCCAGCAGTCCCCCGAGCTTAGGACCCGAAAAACTGTTTTTT. The chain combines TRBV14 with TRBJ1-4; D is ambiguous. Germline CDR1 is SGHDN and CDR2 is FVKESK. This CDR3 region has 15 residues. Trimming stripped 6 bases from V and 8 bases from J, with 19 bases between.

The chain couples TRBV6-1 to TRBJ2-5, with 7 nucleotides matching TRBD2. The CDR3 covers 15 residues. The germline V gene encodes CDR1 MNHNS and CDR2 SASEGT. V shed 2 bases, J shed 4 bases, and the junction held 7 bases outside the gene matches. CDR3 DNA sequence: TGTGCCAGCAGTGAATGGGGGGAGGGCTCAGAGACCCAGTACTTC. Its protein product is CASSEWGEGSETQYF.

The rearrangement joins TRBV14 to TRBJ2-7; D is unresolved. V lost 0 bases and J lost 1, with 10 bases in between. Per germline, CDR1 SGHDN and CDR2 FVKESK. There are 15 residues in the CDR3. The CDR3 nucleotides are TGTGCCAGCAGCCAAGATGTTGTCCCTTCCTACGAGCAGTACTTC. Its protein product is CASSQDVVPSYEQYF.

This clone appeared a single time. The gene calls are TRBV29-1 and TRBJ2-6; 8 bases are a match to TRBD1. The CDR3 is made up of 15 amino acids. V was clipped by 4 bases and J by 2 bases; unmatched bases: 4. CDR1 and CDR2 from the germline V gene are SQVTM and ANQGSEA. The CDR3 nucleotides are TGCAGCGTTGCACAGGGGGGAGCTGGGGCCAACGTCCTGACTTTC. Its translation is CSVAQGGAGANVLTF.

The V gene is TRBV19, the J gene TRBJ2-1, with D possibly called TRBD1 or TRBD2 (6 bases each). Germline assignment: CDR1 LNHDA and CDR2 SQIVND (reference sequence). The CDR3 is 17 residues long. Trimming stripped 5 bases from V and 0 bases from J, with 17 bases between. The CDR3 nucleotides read TGTGCCAGTAGTTTCTCCTCAGGGGAGGACTCCTACAATGAGCAGTTCTTC. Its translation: CASSFSSGEDSYNEQFF.

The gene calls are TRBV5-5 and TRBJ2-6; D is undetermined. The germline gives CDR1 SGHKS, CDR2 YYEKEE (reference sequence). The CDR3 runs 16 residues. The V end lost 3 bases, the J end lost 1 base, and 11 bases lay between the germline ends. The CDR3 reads CASSYTGRSGANVLTF. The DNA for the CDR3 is TGTGCCAGCAGCTACACCGGGCGATCTGGGGCCAACGTCCTGACTTTC.

The chain's CDR3 is CASSLAAGGQFF. As DNA, the CDR3 is TGTGCCAGCAGCTTGGCCGCGGGAGGGCAGTTCTTC. The rearrangement joins TRBV5-4 to TRBJ2-1, with TRBD2 matching over 8 bases. CDR1 is SGHNT, CDR2 YYREEE, per germline (reference sequence). V lost 0 bases to trimming and J lost 12 bases; unmatched junction nucleotides: 2. The CDR3 is made up of 12 amino acids.

The CDR3 protein is CAISDKTITEETQYF. CDR3 DNA sequence: TGTGCCATCAGTGACAAGACAATCACCGAAGAGACCCAGTACTTC. The chain couples TRBV10-3 to TRBJ2-5; D not certain. There are 15 residues in the CDR3. Trimming shortened V by 3 bases and J by 3 bases, and 14 bases separated the two germline ends. Germline assignment: CDR1 ENHRY and CDR2 SYGVKD.

CDR3 bases: TGTGCCAGCAGTGATGGGGACAGCTACAATGAGCAGTTCTTC. Translating it yields CASSDGDSYNEQFF. V gene TRBV25-1 combines with J gene TRBJ2-1; 7 bases are shared with TRBD1. V dropped 3 bases and J dropped 3; count of bases not matched to a gene: 2. The CDR3 is 14 amino acids. Germline V gene lookup returns CDR1 MGHDK and CDR2 SYGVNS.

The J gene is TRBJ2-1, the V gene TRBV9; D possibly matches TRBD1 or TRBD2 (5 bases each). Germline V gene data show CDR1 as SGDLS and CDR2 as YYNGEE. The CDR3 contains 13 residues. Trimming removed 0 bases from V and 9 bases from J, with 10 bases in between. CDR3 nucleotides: TGTGCCAGCAGCGTAGGTGGGGACGGTGAGCAGTTCTTC. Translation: CASSVGGDGEQFF.

DNA for the CDR3: TGTGCCAGCAGTTCCGGGACTAGAGAAGATACGCAGTATTTT. This gives the protein CASSSGTREDTQYF. The chain links TRBV28 to TRBJ2-3, with 8 bases lining up with TRBD2. Germline V gene data show CDR1 as MDHEN and CDR2 as SYDVKM. With V trimmed by 4 bases and J by 5 bases, 5 bases remained unmatched. This CDR3 comprises 14 residues.

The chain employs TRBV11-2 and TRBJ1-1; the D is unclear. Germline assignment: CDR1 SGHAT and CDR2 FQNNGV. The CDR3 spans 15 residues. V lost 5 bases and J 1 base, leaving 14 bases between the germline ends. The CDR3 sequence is CASSLGRLGNTEAFF. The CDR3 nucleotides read TGTGCCAGCAGCCTAGGGAGGTTAGGGAACACTGAAGCTTTCTTT.

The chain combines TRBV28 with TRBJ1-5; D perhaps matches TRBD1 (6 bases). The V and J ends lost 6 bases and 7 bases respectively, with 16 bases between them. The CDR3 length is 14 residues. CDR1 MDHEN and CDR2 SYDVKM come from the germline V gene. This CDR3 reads CASRFRRGEQPQHF. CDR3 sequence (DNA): TGTGCCAGCAGGTTCCGCAGGGGAGAACAGCCCCAGCATTTT.

CDR3 sequence: CASSHKGTGAYEQYF. DNA of the CDR3: TGTGCCAGCAGTCATAAAGGGACGGGAGCCTACGAGCAGTACTTC. The gene calls are TRBV27 and TRBJ2-7; maybe TRBD2 (6 bases). The CDR3 spans 15 residues. V lost 5 bases and J lost 2, with 16 bases in between. In germline, CDR1 is MNHEY, CDR2 SMNVEV (reference sequence).

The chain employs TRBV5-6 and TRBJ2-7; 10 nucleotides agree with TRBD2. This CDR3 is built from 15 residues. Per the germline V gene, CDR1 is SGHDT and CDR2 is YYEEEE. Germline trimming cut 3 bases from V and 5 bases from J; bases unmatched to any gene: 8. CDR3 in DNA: TGTGCCAGCAGCTCGACCGGGACTAGCGAGGACGAGCAGTACTTC. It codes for CASSSTGTSEDEQYF.

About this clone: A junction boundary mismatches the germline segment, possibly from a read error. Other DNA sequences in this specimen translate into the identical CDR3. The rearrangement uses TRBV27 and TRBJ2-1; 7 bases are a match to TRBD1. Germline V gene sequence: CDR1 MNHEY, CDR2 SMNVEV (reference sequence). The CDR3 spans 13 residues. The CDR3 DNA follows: TGTGCCAGCAGTCTATCCAGGGGGAATGAGCAGTTCTTC. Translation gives CASSLSRGNEQFF.

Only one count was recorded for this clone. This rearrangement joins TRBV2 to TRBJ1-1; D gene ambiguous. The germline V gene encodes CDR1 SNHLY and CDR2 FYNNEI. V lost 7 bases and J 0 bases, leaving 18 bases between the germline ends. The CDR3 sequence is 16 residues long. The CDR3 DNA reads TGTGCCAGCAACGAAGGTCAGATAAACATGAACACTGAAGCTTTCTTT. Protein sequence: CASNEGQINMNTEAFF.

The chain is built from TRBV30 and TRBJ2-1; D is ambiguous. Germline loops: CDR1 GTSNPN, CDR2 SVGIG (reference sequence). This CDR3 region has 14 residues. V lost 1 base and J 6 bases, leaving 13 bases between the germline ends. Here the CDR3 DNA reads TGTGCCTGGAGTGAAACGGTTCCCAGCAATGAGCAGTTCTTC. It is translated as CAWSETVPSNEQFF.

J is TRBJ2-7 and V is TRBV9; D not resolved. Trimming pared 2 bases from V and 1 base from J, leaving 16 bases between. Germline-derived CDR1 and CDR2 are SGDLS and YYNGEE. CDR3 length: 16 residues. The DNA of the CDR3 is TGTGCCAGCAGCGTCCAAGAAACGCGACTTTCCTACGAGCAGTACTTC. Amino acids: CASSVQETRLSYEQYF.

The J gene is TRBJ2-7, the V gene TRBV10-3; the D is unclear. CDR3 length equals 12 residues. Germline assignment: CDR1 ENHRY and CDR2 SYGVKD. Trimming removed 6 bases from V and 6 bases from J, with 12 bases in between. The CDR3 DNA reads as TGTGCCATCAGGTGGAATACGGGCGAGCAGTACTTC. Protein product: CAIRWNTGEQYF.

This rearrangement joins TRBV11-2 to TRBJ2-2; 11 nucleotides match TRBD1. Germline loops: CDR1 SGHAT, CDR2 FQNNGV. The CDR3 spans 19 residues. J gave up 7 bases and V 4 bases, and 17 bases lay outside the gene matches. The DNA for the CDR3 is TGTGCCAGCAGCTCGCAAGTGCCCCCTGGGACAGGGGGAATCGGGGAGCTGTTTTTT. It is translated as CASSSQVPPGTGGIGELFF.

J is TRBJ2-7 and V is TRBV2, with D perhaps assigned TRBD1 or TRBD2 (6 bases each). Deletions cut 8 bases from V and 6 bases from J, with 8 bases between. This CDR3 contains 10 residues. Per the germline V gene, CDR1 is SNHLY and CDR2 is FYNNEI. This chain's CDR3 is CASGGGEQYF. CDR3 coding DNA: TGTGCCAGCGGAGGGGGCGAGCAGTACTTC.

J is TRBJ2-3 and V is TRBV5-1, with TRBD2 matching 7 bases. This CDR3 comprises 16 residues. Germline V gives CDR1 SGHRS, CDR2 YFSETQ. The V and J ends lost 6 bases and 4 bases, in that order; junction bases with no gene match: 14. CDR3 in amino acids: CASTPTGLDEADTQYF. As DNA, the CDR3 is TGCGCCAGCACCCCTACCGGACTAGACGAAGCAGATACGCAGTATTTT.